Listed below are T cell receptor beta chains from one sample, sequenced in a study of shared clonotypes between healthy human individuals. Clones were sequenced by immunoSEQ multiplex PCR, and TCRdb holds only the in-frame ones, with some missing. The data hold around 370,000 clones, with 90% to 97% observed a single time. Material for sequencing was memory CD8+ T cells sorted from blood. All receptors come from a man aged 30-40 years in good health. CDR3s include the opening cysteine and the closing phenylalanine or tryptophan. A D gene is named only where the DNA matches it firmly. Rows give clone size only sometimes, using once, few, many, or a class for an expanded clone.

clone_size: NA
j_call: TRBJ2-1
d_call: TRBD2
v_call: TRBV5-1
cdr3_nt: TGCGCCAGCAGCTCGACTAGCGGGAGGGCCATAAATGAGCAGTTCTTC
cdr3_aa: CASSSTSGRAINEQFF

clone_size: NA
j_call: TRBJ2-7
d_call: NA
v_call: TRBV30
cdr3_nt: TGTGCCTGGACCCCCGGCGGGTACGAGCAGTACTTC
cdr3_aa: CAWTPGGYEQYF

clone_size: NA
j_call: TRBJ2-1
d_call: TRBD2
v_call: TRBV7-9
cdr3_nt: TGTGCCAGCAGCTCTGATGGACTAGCTTCTAATGAGCAGTTCTTC
cdr3_aa: CASSSDGLASNEQFF

clone_size: NA
j_call: TRBJ2-7
d_call: TRBD1
v_call: TRBV28
cdr3_nt: TGTGCCAGCAGTTTGGACAGGACGGGCGACGAGCAGTACTTC
cdr3_aa: CASSLDRTGDEQYF

clone_size: NA
j_call: TRBJ1-1
d_call: NA
v_call: TRBV18
cdr3_nt: TGTGCCAGCTCACAAGGACAAAACACTGAAGCTTTCTTT
cdr3_aa: CASSQGQNTEAFF

clone_size: NA
j_call: TRBJ1-2
d_call: NA
v_call: TRBV28
cdr3_nt: TGTGCCAGCAGTTTATCCGGCGACAATAACTATGGCTACACCTTC
cdr3_aa: CASSLSGDNNYGYTF

clone_size: NA
j_call: TRBJ2-2
d_call: TRBD2
v_call: TRBV5-1
cdr3_nt: TGCGCCAGCAGCTTGGCTCGCGCTAGCGGAGCCCTCACCGGGGAGCTGTTTTTT
cdr3_aa: CASSLARASGALTGELFF

clone_size: NA
j_call: TRBJ1-2
d_call: TRBD1
v_call: TRBV6-6
cdr3_nt: TGTGCCAGCAGTTACTGGGGACAGGGGGACTATGGCTACACCTTC
cdr3_aa: CASSYWGQGDYGYTF

clone_size: NA
j_call: TRBJ2-1
d_call: TRBD2
v_call: TRBV18
cdr3_nt: TGTGCCAGCTCAAAGGAAACGGGACTAGCGGACAATGAGCAGTTCTTC
cdr3_aa: CASSKETGLADNEQFF

clone_size: NA
j_call: TRBJ2-1
d_call: TRBD1
v_call: TRBV7-9
cdr3_nt: TGTGCCAGCAGCCCACAGCGCGGGACAGGGGGCGGGAATGAGCAGTTCTTC
cdr3_aa: CASSPQRGTGGGNEQFF

clone_size: NA
j_call: TRBJ1-2
d_call: TRBD1
v_call: TRBV19
cdr3_nt: TGTGCCAGTAGTACGACAGGGACCAACTATGGCTACACCTTC
cdr3_aa: CASSTTGTNYGYTF

clone_size: NA
j_call: TRBJ2-7
d_call: TRBD1
v_call: TRBV28
cdr3_nt: TGTGCCAGCAGTGGGACAGGGGGGGTCCACGAGCAGTACTTC
cdr3_aa: CASSGTGGVHEQYF

clone_size: NA
j_call: TRBJ2-7
d_call: NA
v_call: TRBV28
cdr3_nt: TGTGCCAGCAGTTCCGGACCCTACGAGCAGTACTTC
cdr3_aa: CASSSGPYEQYF

clone_size: once
j_call: TRBJ2-1
d_call: TRBD2
v_call: TRBV5-6
cdr3_nt: TGTGCCAGCAGCTTAAGCGGGAGGGCCGGTGAGCAGTTCTTC
cdr3_aa: CASSLSGRAGEQFF

clone_size: NA
j_call: TRBJ1-2
d_call: TRBD1
v_call: TRBV6-5
cdr3_nt: TGTGCCAGCAGACGGGACAGGGTCTACGGCTACACCTTC
cdr3_aa: CASRRDRVYGYTF

clone_size: NA
j_call: TRBJ1-4
d_call: NA
v_call: TRBV18
cdr3_nt: TGTGCCAGCTCACGAGCGGCCATCCCGAATGAAAAACTGTTTTTT
cdr3_aa: CASSRAAIPNEKLFF

clone_size: NA
j_call: TRBJ2-7
d_call: NA
v_call: TRBV20-1
cdr3_nt: TGCAGTGCTCGAGCTAGGCCCGAGCAGTACTTC
cdr3_aa: CSARARPEQYF

clone_size: once
j_call: TRBJ1-5
d_call: TRBD1
v_call: TRBV19
cdr3_nt: TGTGCCAGTAGGACAGGGGGCAATCAGCCCCAGCATTTT
cdr3_aa: CASRTGGNQPQHF

clone_size: NA
j_call: TRBJ1-2
d_call: NA
v_call: TRBV25-1
cdr3_nt: TGTGCCAGCAGTGAACTCGGGGGAGGCTATGGCTACACCTTC
cdr3_aa: CASSELGGGYGYTF

clone_size: NA
j_call: TRBJ2-1
d_call: TRBD1
v_call: TRBV14
cdr3_nt: TGTGCCAGCAGCCAAGCAGGGGGCCACACTCAGTTCTTC
cdr3_aa: CASSQAGGHTQFF

clone_size: once
j_call: TRBJ1-2
d_call: NA
v_call: TRBV7-9
cdr3_nt: TGTGCCAGCAGGGACGGCAAGAAAGGCTACACCTTC
cdr3_aa: CASRDGKKGYTF

clone_size: NA
j_call: TRBJ2-3
d_call: NA
v_call: TRBV7-2
cdr3_nt: TGTGCCAGCAGCTGGGCCTATCCAGATACGCAGTATTTT
cdr3_aa: CASSWAYPDTQYF

clone_size: NA
j_call: TRBJ2-7
d_call: NA
v_call: TRBV5-4
cdr3_nt: TGTGCCAGCAGCGCCGGGCTAACCTACGAGCAGTACTTC
cdr3_aa: CASSAGLTYEQYF

clone_size: NA
j_call: TRBJ2-3
d_call: NA
v_call: TRBV19
cdr3_nt: TGTGCCAGTAGTATCGGGTTCAGGGAGGTGATAACAGATACGCAGTATTTT
cdr3_aa: CASSIGFREVITDTQYF

clone_size: NA
j_call: TRBJ2-7
d_call: NA
v_call: TRBV5-1
cdr3_nt: TGCGCCAGCAGCGTACTGAGTTCGTACGAGCAGTACTTC
cdr3_aa: CASSVLSSYEQYF

clone_size: NA
j_call: TRBJ2-4
d_call: TRBD2
v_call: TRBV5-1
cdr3_nt: TGCGCCAGCAGACCTTCAGCGGGAGAGTTTTACATTCAGTACTTC
cdr3_aa: CASRPSAGEFYIQYF

clone_size: NA
j_call: TRBJ2-7
d_call: NA
v_call: TRBV7-9
cdr3_nt: TGTGCCAGCAGCTCTACTTCCTACGAGCAGTACTTC
cdr3_aa: CASSSTSYEQYF

clone_size: NA
j_call: TRBJ2-7
d_call: TRBD2
v_call: TRBV28
cdr3_nt: TGTGCCAGCAATCCCCCGGGACTAGCGGTATACGAGCAGTACTTC
cdr3_aa: CASNPPGLAVYEQYF

clone_size: NA
j_call: TRBJ2-2
d_call: NA
v_call: TRBV6-1
cdr3_nt: TGTGCCAGCAGTGAAAATTGGAACACCGGGGAGCTGTTTTTT
cdr3_aa: CASSENWNTGELFF

clone_size: NA
j_call: TRBJ2-5
d_call: NA
v_call: TRBV6-1
cdr3_nt: TGTGCCAGCAGTGAAGCGTGGGGTACGACCCAGTACTTC
cdr3_aa: CASSEAWGTTQYF

clone_size: NA
j_call: TRBJ2-7
d_call: TRBD2
v_call: TRBV10-3
cdr3_nt: TGTGCCATCAGTGTCCCCCTAGCGGGAGGGCCAACCTACGAGCAGTACTTC
cdr3_aa: CAISVPLAGGPTYEQYF

clone_size: NA
j_call: TRBJ1-1
d_call: NA
v_call: TRBV28
cdr3_nt: TGTGCCAGCAGTTTCGGAGGTAACACTGAAGCTTTCTTT
cdr3_aa: CASSFGGNTEAFF

clone_size: once
j_call: TRBJ1-5
d_call: NA
v_call: TRBV29-1
cdr3_nt: TGCAGCGTTGCTACCGGGATAAATCAGCCCCAGCATTTT
cdr3_aa: CSVATGINQPQHF

clone_size: NA
j_call: TRBJ2-6
d_call: NA
v_call: TRBV5-1
cdr3_nt: TGCGCCAGCAGCTTCATAGATTCTGGGGCCAACGTCCTGACTTTC
cdr3_aa: CASSFIDSGANVLTF

clone_size: NA
j_call: TRBJ2-7
d_call: NA
v_call: TRBV5-1
cdr3_nt: TGCGCCAGCAGCTTGCTAGGGGATCGAGGCGAGCAGTACTTC
cdr3_aa: CASSLLGDRGEQYF

clone_size: NA
j_call: TRBJ2-7
d_call: NA
v_call: TRBV2
cdr3_nt: TGTGCCAGCTCCTCTTACGAGCAGTACTTC
cdr3_aa: CASSSYEQYF

clone_size: NA
j_call: TRBJ2-5
d_call: NA
v_call: TRBV7-9
cdr3_nt: TGTGCCAGCAGCCCTACCCCCCATGAGACCCAGTACTTC
cdr3_aa: CASSPTPHETQYF

clone_size: NA
j_call: TRBJ2-1
d_call: NA
v_call: TRBV14
cdr3_nt: TGTGCCAGCAGCCAAGATTTACAATCCTACAATGAGCAGTTCTTC
cdr3_aa: CASSQDLQSYNEQFF

clone_size: NA
j_call: TRBJ2-2
d_call: NA
v_call: TRBV25-1
cdr3_nt: TGTGCCAGCAGTAACCAGGGAGGGGAGCTGTTTTTT
cdr3_aa: CASSNQGGELFF

clone_size: NA
j_call: TRBJ1-1
d_call: NA
v_call: TRBV7-2
cdr3_nt: TGTGCCAGCAGCTTAAGTTCAGGGCTGAACACTGAAGCTTTCTTT
cdr3_aa: CASSLSSGLNTEAFF

clone_size: NA
j_call: TRBJ1-1
d_call: NA
v_call: TRBV2
cdr3_nt: TGTGCCAGCAGCAAAGGACGGGTTGAAGCTTTCTTT
cdr3_aa: CASSKGRVEAFF

clone_size: NA
j_call: TRBJ2-7
d_call: TRBD2
v_call: TRBV5-1
cdr3_nt: TGCGCCAGCAGATTGGCGGGAGGGCTTTACGAGCAGTACTTC
cdr3_aa: CASRLAGGLYEQYF

clone_size: NA
j_call: TRBJ2-3
d_call: NA
v_call: TRBV5-1
cdr3_nt: TGCGCCAGCAGCTTGGAGATTGGGGGGCGCACAGATACGCAGTATTTT
cdr3_aa: CASSLEIGGRTDTQYF

clone_size: NA
j_call: TRBJ2-7
d_call: NA
v_call: TRBV25-1
cdr3_nt: TGTGCCAGCAGTGAGGAGGGCTACGAGCAGTACTTC
cdr3_aa: CASSEEGYEQYF

clone_size: few
j_call: TRBJ2-1
d_call: NA
v_call: TRBV10-2
cdr3_nt: TGCGCCAGCAAAGCACTAGAGAGCGATGAGCAGTTCTTC
cdr3_aa: CASKALESDEQFF

clone_size: NA
j_call: TRBJ2-1
d_call: TRBD1
v_call: TRBV6-1
cdr3_nt: TGTGCCAGCAGTGAAAGGTTCCAGGGGGCTCAATATGAGCAGTTCTTC
cdr3_aa: CASSERFQGAQYEQFF

clone_size: NA
j_call: TRBJ2-3
d_call: TRBD2
v_call: TRBV10-3
cdr3_nt: TGTGCCATCAGCCAGGCTAGCGGGAGCACAGATACGCAGTATTTT
cdr3_aa: CAISQASGSTDTQYF

clone_size: NA
j_call: TRBJ2-5
d_call: TRBD1
v_call: TRBV5-6
cdr3_nt: TGTGCCAGCAGCCGACCCACAGGGGTTTGGGAGACCCAGTACTTC
cdr3_aa: CASSRPTGVWETQYF

clone_size: NA
j_call: TRBJ1-5
d_call: NA
v_call: TRBV6-4
cdr3_nt: TGTGCCAGCAGTGAGACGGGACGGCCTTTTAGCAATCAGCCCCAGCATTTT
cdr3_aa: CASSETGRPFSNQPQHF

clone_size: NA
j_call: TRBJ1-3
d_call: NA
v_call: TRBV30
cdr3_nt: TGTGCCTGGAGTACATACCTCTCTGGAAACACCATATATTTT
cdr3_aa: CAWSTYLSGNTIYF